This T cell receptor beta chain was found in a study of blood T cell repertoires in COVID-19. Study information: Some COVID-19 samples were acute and others convalescent; all came from the United States, Italy and Spain. The analysed material was cDNA or gDNA that came from T cells, B-cell-depleted T cells, or PBMCs.

The germline CDR1 and CDR2 sequences are SGHNT and YENEEA. This CDR3 is 18 amino acids long. V was shortened by 1 base and J by 0 bases, with 18 bases between the two germline ends. In the authors' workflow: Quantification of nucleated cells was approximated via reference gene primer amplification. TCRdb's table, derived via immunoSEQ multiplex PCR, lists solely in-frame clones and lacks some. Clone size and V and J calls were adopted from that table, with D and trimming inferred from the DNA. The sample lists more than 200,000 clones, around 82% occurring once. This TCR came from a man aged 40-50 years with active or convalescent COVID-19. V and J are TRBV11-3 and TRBJ1-1; TRBD1 is a possible D gene (6 bases). The material sequenced was peripheral blood. The CDR3 DNA reads TGTGCCAGCAGCTTAGGGGGGAGGGGGGCACAGATGAACACTGAAGCTTTCTTT. Protein product: CASSLGGRGAQMNTEAFF.